A single sample is the source of the 10 T cell receptor beta chains below, sequenced in a study of blood T cell repertoires in COVID-19. Sequencing was performed with immunoSEQ multiplex PCR; in TCRdb, only in-frame clones are kept and a portion is missing. This repertoire shows fewer than 95,000 clones, about nine tenths found once; its top ten account for more than 14%. Sequenced: peripheral blood. These receptor sequences come from a male donor with acute or convalescent COVID-19.

V and J are TRBV5-1 and TRBJ1-6, with D perhaps TRBD1 (6 bases). Germline V gene data show CDR1 as SGHRS and CDR2 as YFSETQ. The CDR3 loop spans 12 amino acids. V was cut by 5 bases and J by 8 bases, with 8 bases left in between. CDR3 residues: CASRQGDSPLHF. In DNA form, the CDR3 reads TGCGCCAGCAGACAGGGTGATTCACCCCTCCACTTT.

The chain links TRBV21-1 to TRBJ2-5; no check of the table's D call, TRBD1, against the DNA was made. TRBV21-1 is a pseudogene locus. This CDR3 has 14 residues. The CDR3 nucleotides are TGTGCCAGCAGTTCGGCCCCAGGGGAGGAGACCCAGTACTTC. Translation: CASSSAPGEETQYF.

The rearrangement joins TRBV27 to TRBJ2-2; TRBD1 agrees at 7 bases. Germline trimming cut 5 bases from V and 1 base from J; bases unmatched to any gene: 7. Germline V gene lookup returns CDR1 MNHEY and CDR2 SMNVEV (reference sequence). The CDR3 has 16 residues. CDR3 in DNA: TGTGCCAGCAGTCCCCTTCGGACAGGGAACACCGGGGAGCTGTTTTTT. Encoded protein: CASSPLRTGNTGELFF.

This chain joins TRBV19 and TRBJ2-7, with TRBD1 matching 11 bases. The J segment lost 2 bases and the V segment lost 5 bases, leaving 5 bases of the junction unmatched. The germline V gene encodes CDR1 LNHDA and CDR2 SQIVND (reference sequence). The CDR3 is made up of 15 amino acids. The CDR3 sequence: CASSPPGQGAYEQYF. In DNA, the CDR3 is TGTGCCAGTAGTCCCCCGGGACAGGGGGCCTACGAGCAGTACTTC.

This rearrangement joins TRBV28 to TRBJ2-7; TRBD2 matches at 8 bases. The CDR3 is made up of 13 amino acids. Germline V gene sequence: CDR1 MDHEN, CDR2 SYDVKM. Unmatched junction bases numbered 5, after V lost 8 bases and J lost 2 bases. The DNA for the CDR3 is TGTGCCAGCGAGGGCGGGGGGCCCTACGAGCAGTACTTC. Amino acid sequence: CASEGGGPYEQYF. The full variable domain, completed using reference TRBV28 and TRBJ2-7, is DVKVTQSSRYLVKRTGEKVFLECVQDMDHENMFWYRQDPGLGLRLIYFSYDVKMKEKGDIPEGYSVSREKKERFSLILESASTNQTSMYLCASEGGGPYEQYFGPGTRLTVT.

J is TRBJ1-2 and V is TRBV6-1; 9 bases are shared with TRBD1. CDR1 MNHNS and CDR2 SASEGT come from the germline V gene. The CDR3 has 15 residues. V shed 3 bases, J shed 8 bases, and the junction held 10 bases outside the gene matches. The CDR3 is CASSERTGVLKGYTF. The CDR3 DNA is TGTGCCAGCAGTGAGCGGACAGGGGTTTTGAAGGGCTACACCTTC.

V and J are TRBV27 and TRBJ2-1; 9 nucleotides match TRBD2. V was pared by 8 bases and J by 6 bases, with 11 bases of the junction left unmatched. The length of the CDR3 is 15 residues. Germline V gives CDR1 MNHEY, CDR2 SMNVEV (reference sequence). The CDR3 DNA sequence: TGTGCCAGCGGGACGACGCGCGGGGGGGCCAATGAGCAGTTCTTC. It codes for CASGTTRGGANEQFF.

This clone has a single count. The CDR3 sequence: CASSIGGGIGETQYF. The CDR3 nucleotides are TGTGCCAGCAGCATCGGGGGTGGGATTGGAGAGACCCAGTACTTC. The chain uses TRBV6-4 and TRBJ2-5; D is possibly TRBD2 (6 bases). Germline V CDR1 and CDR2: MRHNA, SNTAGT. V gave up 6 bases and J gave up 4 bases, with 18 bases separating them. CDR3 length equals 15 residues.

The sample holds one count of this clone. The chain has TRBV7-9 and TRBJ2-3, with 8 nucleotides matching TRBD1. Losses at the gene ends were 5 bases for V and 0 bases for J; bases not matched to a gene: 4. The germline V gene encodes CDR1 SEHNR and CDR2 FQNEAQ (reference sequence). The CDR3 totals 15 residues. The CDR3 reads CASSGWTGSTDTQYF. CDR3 coding DNA: TGTGCCAGCAGCGGCTGGACAGGGAGCACAGATACGCAGTATTTT.

The rearrangement links TRBV11-2 to TRBJ1-4; maybe TRBD1 (6 bases). The ends were cut back, 5 bases at V and 0 bases at J, with 7 bases in the middle. Germline V lookup: CDR1 SGHAT, CDR2 FQNNGV. This CDR3 is 14 amino acids long. CDR3 loop: CASSRQATNEKLFF. CDR3 DNA: TGTGCCAGCAGCCGACAGGCAACTAATGAAAAACTGTTTTTT. Full variable domain (outside the CDR3, taken from reference TRBV11-2 and TRBJ1-4): EAGVAQSPRYKIIEKRQSVAFWCNPISGHATLYWYQQILGQGPKLLIQFQNNGVVDDSQLPKDRFSAERLKGVDSTLKIQPAKLEDSAVYLCASSRQATNEKLFFGSGTQLSVL.